A single sample is the source of the 15 T cell receptor beta chains below, sequenced in a study of response to subunit inactivated influenza vaccine. TCRdb re-analysed the RT-PCR reads in MiXCR, keeping a single row per CDR3 protein. This table has about 500,000 distinct CDR3 sequences, around 13% appearing once. The sequencing here drew on PBMCs from blood, taken roughly 46 days after vaccination. The origin of the receptors is a man aged 50-59 years who received an inactivated influenza vaccine.

The chain links TRBV5-1 to TRBJ2-7; the D is unclear. V was shortened by 1 base and J by 6 bases, with 11 bases between the two germline ends. The CDR3 totals 13 residues. CDR1 is SGHRS, CDR2 YFSETQ, per germline. The CDR3 DNA sequence: TGCGCCAGCAGCTTGCGAATAAGCTCCGAGCAGTACTTC. Translation gives CASSLRISSEQYF.

This clonotype was observed at least ten times. The chain recombines TRBV7-3 with TRBJ2-7; 7 nucleotides match TRBD2. This CDR3 comprises 16 residues. Losses at the gene ends were 2 bases for V and 0 bases for J; bases not matched to a gene: 7. Germline V lookup: CDR1 SGHTA, CDR2 FQGTGA. CDR3 residues: CASSLSGGRSSYEQYF. The CDR3 region has the DNA TGTGCCAGCAGCTTATCTGGCGGGAGATCCTCCTACGAGCAGTACTTC.

The chain has TRBV20-1 and TRBJ2-7, with D possibly being TRBD1 (5 bases). The CDR3 covers 14 residues. Germline V gives CDR1 DFQATT, CDR2 SNEGSKA (reference sequence). The V and J ends lost 1 base and 0 bases respectively, with 10 bases between them. The CDR3 loop is CSARGPGISYEQYF. The CDR3 region has the DNA TGCAGTGCTAGAGGCCCAGGGATCTCCTACGAGCAGTACTTC.

This clonotype turned up a few times. The chain uses TRBV6-1 and TRBJ1-1; TRBD1 is a possible D gene (5 bases). The V end lost 6 bases, the J end lost 5 bases, and 16 bases lay between the germline ends. Germline V gives CDR1 MNHNS, CDR2 SASEGT. The CDR3 is made up of 14 amino acids. The CDR3 loop is CASSLGGRLTEAFF. CDR3 bases: TGTGCCAGCAGCCTCGGGGGGAGGTTAACTGAAGCTTTCTTT.

V and J are TRBV6-1 and TRBJ1-1, with a tentative D call TRBD1 (5 bases). V lost 5 bases to trimming and J lost 9 bases, with 10 bases between them. Germline lookup yields CDR1 MNHNS and CDR2 SASEGT. The CDR3 contains 11 residues. The CDR3 spells CASSWTTQAFF. In DNA, the CDR3 is TGTGCCAGCAGTTGGACAACCCAAGCTTTCTTT.

This clonotype was counted a single time. V is TRBV4-2 and J is TRBJ2-6, with 8 bases fitting TRBD2. CDR1 LGHNA and CDR2 YNFKEQ come from the germline V gene. V shed 0 bases and J 3 bases; nucleotides not matched to a gene: 7. This CDR3 has 18 amino acids. CDR3: CASSQDNGGAFGANVLTF. DNA of the CDR3: TGTGCCAGCAGCCAAGATAACGGGGGGGCGTTTGGGGCCAACGTCCTGACTTTC.

The J gene is TRBJ2-5, the V gene TRBV25-1, with 9 bases aligning to TRBD2. CDR3 size: 16 residues. CDR1 MGHDK and CDR2 SYGVNS come from the germline V gene. V trimming: 4 bases; J trimming: 5 bases; junction bases outside the gene matches: 11. This CDR3 reads CASSGLERGDLETQYF. The CDR3 DNA reads as TGTGCCAGCAGTGGCCTCGAGCGGGGGGATCTGGAGACCCAGTACTTC.

The CDR3 loop reads CASSQDPDAGGLETQYF. The CDR3 DNA is TGTGCCAGCAGCCAAGACCCTGATGCGGGGGGGCTGGAGACCCAGTACTTC. The gene calls are TRBV4-2 and TRBJ2-5, with 9 bases aligning to TRBD2. The CDR3 has 17 residues. The V and J ends lost 0 bases and 5 bases, in that order; junction bases with no gene match: 10. Germline V CDR1 and CDR2: LGHNA, YNFKEQ.

The chain employs TRBV12-3 or TRBV12-4 and TRBJ1-2; 9 nucleotides line up with TRBD1. V lost 6 bases to trimming and J lost 7 bases; unmatched junction nucleotides: 9. This CDR3 is 14 amino acids long. The DNA for the CDR3 is TGTGCCAGCAGCTCCGGGACAGGGAATCTTGGCTACACCTTC. Translated: CASSSGTGNLGYTF.

This chain links TRBV12-3 or TRBV12-4 with TRBJ2-1; TRBD2 matches at 11 bases. With V trimmed by 4 bases and J by 8 bases, 7 bases remained unmatched. The CDR3 loop spans 15 amino acids. The CDR3 spells CASSSVAGGRYEQFF. The CDR3 nucleotides read TGTGCCAGCAGTTCTGTAGCGGGGGGGCGGTATGAGCAGTTCTTC.

V is TRBV12-3 or TRBV12-4 and J is TRBJ2-2; TRBD2 aligns across 9 bases. CDR3 length: 14 residues. J lost 7 bases, V lost 8 bases, and 8 bases had no gene match. For the CDR3, the DNA is TGTGCCAGCGGGGGGCTAGCGGGAATCGGGGAGCTGTTTTTT. Amino acids: CASGGLAGIGELFF.

The sample holds a few counts of this clonotype. The J gene is TRBJ1-6, the V gene TRBV4-3; 7 bases line up with TRBD1. Germline loops: CDR1 LGHNA, CDR2 YSLEER. V lost 0 bases and J lost 8; bases outside the gene matches: 7. The CDR3 extends over 16 amino acids. CDR3 protein: CASSQEPGQPYSPLHF. For the CDR3, the DNA is TGCGCCAGCAGCCAAGAGCCGGGACAGCCCTATTCACCCCTCCACTTT.

This clonotype was observed a few times. The CDR3 DNA follows: TGCGCCAGCAGCCAATCTGAGTCCTACGAGCAGTACTTC. The encoded protein is CASSQSESYEQYF. The V and J genes are TRBV4-1 and TRBJ2-7; no firm D call. This CDR3 comprises 13 residues. V lost 2 bases and J lost 1, with 6 bases in between. Germline lookup yields CDR1 MGHRA and CDR2 YSYEKL.

The CDR3 is CASLQRDRGPYNPASRAYYTQYF. DNA of the CDR3: TGCGCCAGCCTTCAGAGGGACAGGGGACCATACAACCCCGCAAGCAGGGCGTATTATACGCAGTATTTT. The rearrangement uses TRBV10-1 and TRBJ2-3; 10 positions agree with TRBD1. J was trimmed by 7 bases and V by 8 bases; bases with no gene match: 36. The CDR3 length is 23 residues. Looked up from germline, CDR1 is WNHNN and CDR2 is SYGVQD (reference sequence).

The chain links TRBV28 to TRBJ2-2, with D possibly being TRBD1 or TRBD2 (5 bases each). Trimming removed 6 bases from V and 6 bases from J, with 14 bases in between. The CDR3 loop spans 14 amino acids. Germline V gene data show CDR1 as MDHEN and CDR2 as SYDVKM. Written as DNA, the CDR3 is TGTGCCAGCAGCGTCCTGACAGCGGCCGGGGAGCTGTTTTTT. Protein sequence: CASSVLTAAGELFF.